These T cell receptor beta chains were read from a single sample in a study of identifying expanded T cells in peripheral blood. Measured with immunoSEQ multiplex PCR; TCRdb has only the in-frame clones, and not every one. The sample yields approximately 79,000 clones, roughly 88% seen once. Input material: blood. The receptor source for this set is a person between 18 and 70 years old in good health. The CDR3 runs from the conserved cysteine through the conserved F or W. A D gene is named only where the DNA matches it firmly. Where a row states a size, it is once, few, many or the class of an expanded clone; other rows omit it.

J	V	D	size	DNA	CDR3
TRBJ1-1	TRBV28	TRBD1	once	TGTGCCAGCAGCCGAGACAGGGGTGGAGGCACTGAAGCTTTCTTT	CASSRDRGGGTEAFF
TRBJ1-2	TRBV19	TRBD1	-	TGTGCCAGTAGTCCTACAGGGGGCTCTCGCTATTATGGCTACACCTTC	CASSPTGGSRYYGYTF
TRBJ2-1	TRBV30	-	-	TGTGCCTGGAGTGTGGGGCTAGGGAACTACAATGAGCAGTTCTTC	CAWSVGLGNYNEQFF
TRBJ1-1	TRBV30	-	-	TGTGCCTGGAGTGTACAGGGAATACATCCCTTCTTT	CAWSVQGIHPFF
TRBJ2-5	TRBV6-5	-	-	TGTGCCAGCAGCCGGTTACAGGGTAAAGAGACCCAGTACTTC	CASSRLQGKETQYF
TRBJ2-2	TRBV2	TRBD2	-	TGTGCCAGCAGTTATGGACTAGCGGGAGGGGAGCTGTTTTTT	CASSYGLAGGELFF
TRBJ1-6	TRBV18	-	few	TGTGCCAGCTCACCAAACGGAAATTCACCCCTCCACTTT	CASSPNGNSPLHF
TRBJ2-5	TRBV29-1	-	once	TGCAGCGTTGCTCTAGGAATGGGGGAGACCCAGTACTTC	CSVALGMGETQYF
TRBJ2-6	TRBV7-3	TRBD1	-	TGTGCCAGCAGCCTCGATCCGGGGACAGGGTTTCCCTACTCTGGGGCCAACGTCCTGACTTTC	CASSLDPGTGFPYSGANVLTF
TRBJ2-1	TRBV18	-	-	TGTGCCAGCTCGTGGGGGGACTCCCCCGCGGATGAGCAGTTCTTC	CASSWGDSPADEQFF
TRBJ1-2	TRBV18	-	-	TGTGCCAGCTCACCGGGAGACAGTTTGAACTATGGCTACACCTTC	CASSPGDSLNYGYTF